This TCR beta chain is from a study of T cell responses to AZD1222 COVID-19 vaccine. Points from the study as a whole: Two AZD1222 administrations were followed by greater Spike-specific TCR breadth and depth. Mostly white British, mostly female donors; authors suggested clonal diversity may be underestimated.

This CDR3 comprises 14 residues. V trimming: 1 base; J trimming: 2 bases; junction bases outside the gene matches: 2. Germline CDR1 and CDR2: GTSNPN and SVGIG (reference sequence). A note on this clone: No antigen is known for it.

TCRdb keeps only in-frame clones here, not all; method: immunoSEQ multiplex PCR. The sample comprises fewer than 180,000 clones, roughly 90% of which are singletons, and roughly 3.4% rests with the top ten. J is TRBJ2-1 and V is TRBV30, with 7 positions matching TRBD1. The sequencing used peripheral blood, collected 28 days after the second AZD1222 dose. The clonotype comes from an adult who received the AZD1222 COVID-19 vaccine. CDR3 protein: CAWSEGGTYNEQFF. In DNA, the CDR3 is TGTGCCTGGAGTGAAGGGGGCACCTACAATGAGCAGTTCTTC.